Listed below are T cell receptor beta chains from one sample, sequenced in a study of blood T cell repertoires in COVID-19. The protocol was immunoSEQ multiplex PCR, while the TCRdb copy is restricted to in-frame clones and leaves out a portion. The table includes 35,000 or so clones, less than 85% detected once. The sample consisted of peripheral blood. These receptors all come from a woman aged 65 to 85 with acute or convalescent COVID-19. CDR3s include the opening cysteine and the closing phenylalanine or tryptophan. D genes are given only for firm matches. Some rows have no size entry. The others give once, few or many, or a class for an expanded clone.

cdr3_aa cdr3_nt j_call clone_size d_call v_call
CASSLRSGRLTEQFF TGTGCCAGCAGCTTACGCAGCGGGAGGTTGACGGAGCAGTTCTTC TRBJ2-1 NA TRBD2 TRBV7-6
CAISGEGTDTQYF TGTGCCATCAGTGGGGAGGGGACAGATACGCAGTATTTT TRBJ2-3 NA TRBD2 TRBV10-3
CASSPSGPGRGSYNEQFF TGTGCCAGCTCACCAAGCGGCCCAGGGAGGGGATCCTACAATGAGCAGTTCTTC TRBJ2-1 NA TRBD2 TRBV18
CASSLTLSYNEQFF TGTGCCAGCAGTCTAACCCTATCCTACAATGAGCAGTTCTTC TRBJ2-1 few NA TRBV7-9
CASSQASRGLYNEQFF TGCGCCAGCAGCCAAGCCTCGCGGGGGCTGTACAATGAGCAGTTCTTC TRBJ2-1 NA NA TRBV4-1
CASSPQGSAYNEQFF TGTGCCAGCAGCCCACAGGGTTCCGCCTACAATGAGCAGTTCTTC TRBJ2-1 NA NA TRBV5-5
CASSIGALGTGELFF TGTGCCAGTAGTATTGGGGCCCTGGGAACCGGGGAGCTGTTTTTT TRBJ2-2 NA NA TRBV19
CASSRDNSYNEQFF TGCGCCAGCAGCCGGGACAACTCCTACAATGAGCAGTTCTTC TRBJ2-1 NA NA TRBV5-1
CASTRDGMNTEAFF TGTGCCAGCACCAGAGACGGGATGAACACTGAAGCTTTCTTT TRBJ1-1 few NA TRBV7-9
CASSSQGYKNIQYF TGTGCCAGCAGCTCACAGGGGTACAAAAACATTCAGTACTTC TRBJ2-4 NA NA TRBV21-1
CAISPGGRQGEQYF TGTGCCATCAGCCCAGGGGGTCGGCAAGGCGAGCAGTACTTC TRBJ2-7 NA TRBD1 TRBV10-3
CSVEMGREAFF TGCAGCGTTGAAATGGGGAGGGAAGCTTTCTTT TRBJ1-1 few NA TRBV29-1
CSVGGTDTQYF TGCAGCGTTGGAGGCACAGATACGCAGTATTTT TRBJ2-3 once NA TRBV29-1
CASSVGLAGVAYNEQFF TGTGCCAGCAGCGTAGGGCTAGCGGGAGTGGCCTACAATGAGCAGTTCTTC TRBJ2-1 NA TRBD2 TRBV9
CATSDRSGNTIYF TGTGCCACTAGCGACCGGTCAGGAAACACCATATATTTT TRBJ1-3 few NA TRBV6-5
CASSIREGNEQFF TGTGCCAGTAGTATTAGGGAGGGCAATGAGCAGTTCTTC TRBJ2-1 once TRBD2 TRBV19
CASSPPQQGAPRELFF TGTGCCAGCAGCCCACCCCAACAGGGGGCGCCGAGGGAGCTGTTTTTT TRBJ2-2 NA TRBD1 TRBV11-2
CASSPGLAGGGGELFF TGTGCCAGCAGCCCGGGACTAGCGGGCGGGGGCGGGGAGCTGTTTTTT TRBJ2-2 NA TRBD2 TRBV11-2
CASSLQGGYTF TGTGCCAGCAGCTTACAGGGAGGCTACACCTTC TRBJ1-2 NA NA TRBV7-9
CASSQDTGRSSYEQYF TGCGCCAGCAGCCAAGATACAGGTCGCAGCTCCTACGAGCAGTACTTC TRBJ2-7 NA NA TRBV4-1
CASSGTGNTNEKLFF TGCGCCAGCAGCGGTACAGGGAATACTAATGAAAAACTGTTTTTT TRBJ1-4 NA NA TRBV5-1
CASSLRAGGTEAFF TGCGCCAGCAGCTTGAGGGCGGGGGGCACTGAAGCTTTCTTT TRBJ1-1 NA NA TRBV5-1
CASSGTSVSYNEQFF TGTGCCAGTTCCGGGACTAGTGTCTCCTACAATGAGCAGTTCTTC TRBJ2-1 NA TRBD2 TRBV11-2
CASSFIDSDYGYTF TGTGCCAGCAGCTTTATTGACAGCGACTATGGCTACACCTTC TRBJ1-2 NA NA TRBV5-4
CASSWQGNTGELFF TGCGCCAGCAGCTGGCAGGGGAACACCGGGGAGCTGTTTTTT TRBJ2-2 once NA TRBV5-1
CASSEQQGRATNEKLFF TGTGCCAGCAGTGAGCAACAGGGAAGAGCAACTAATGAAAAACTGTTTTTT TRBJ1-4 NA NA TRBV25-1
CASSLASGLAGVGYEQYF TGCGCCAGCAGCTTGGCCTCGGGACTAGCGGGAGTAGGCTACGAGCAGTACTTC TRBJ2-7 NA TRBD2 TRBV5-1
CSVEDQDKGSEAGELFF TGCAGCGTTGAAGATCAGGACAAGGGCTCTGAGGCCGGGGAGCTGTTTTTT TRBJ2-2 NA NA TRBV29-1
CASSLRQGMNTEAFF TGCGCCAGCAGCTTGAGACAGGGTATGAACACTGAAGCTTTCTTT TRBJ1-1 NA TRBD1 TRBV5-1
CASSLPRLAGSEQYF TGTGCCAGCAGCTTACCACGGCTAGCGGGCTCCGAGCAGTACTTC TRBJ2-7 once TRBD2 TRBV11-2
CASSGTGREQYF TGTGCCAGCAGCGGGACAGGCCGAGAGCAGTACTTC TRBJ2-7 NA TRBD1 TRBV27
CASSVQGGIYGYTF TGTGCCAGCAGCGTACAGGGGGGGATCTATGGCTACACCTTC TRBJ1-2 once TRBD1 TRBV27
CASSGIDSGSVNEQFF TGTGCCAGCAGTGGTATAGATAGCGGGAGTGTCAATGAGCAGTTCTTC TRBJ2-1 NA TRBD2 TRBV25-1